This is a list of T cell receptor beta chains from one sample in a study of graft-versus-host responses after intestinal transplantation. This table comes from immunoSEQ multiplex PCR, and its TCRdb copy is limited to in-frame clones, with some not included. The top ten hold about 2% of the sample, which has tens of thousands of clones, roughly 91% seen once. These receptors have no known antigen. The material was unstimulated CD8+ T cells sorted from spleen or lymph node cells, obtained before intestinal transplant. These receptors were obtained from a human donor who received an intestinal transplant. CDR3s include the opening cysteine and the closing phenylalanine or tryptophan. Each record gives: D gene, clone size, V gene, J gene, CDR3 protein, CDR3 DNA. The D gene is left open where the match is weak. Clone size is shown for a subset of rows, as once, few, many or a class of expanded clone.

>TRBD2|.|TRBV10-1|TRBJ2-1
CASSPRLAGSYNEQFF
TGCGCCAGCAGTCCGAGACTAGCTGGGTCTTACAATGAGCAGTTCTTC
>TRBD1|.|TRBV27|TRBJ2-3
CASSLRGTGYIDTQYF
TGTGCCAGCAGTTTAAGAGGGACAGGGTACATAGATACGCAGTATTTT
>.|.|TRBV9|TRBJ2-1
CASSVASGLREQFF
TGTGCCAGCAGCGTAGCGAGCGGGTTGAGAGAGCAGTTCTTC
>.|once|TRBV27|TRBJ1-2
CASMGSFNYGYTF
TGTGCCAGCATGGGCAGCTTTAACTATGGCTACACCTTC
>.|.|TRBV7-2|TRBJ2-3
CASSLGLSDEGTQYF
TGTGCCAGCAGCTTAGGACTATCGGATGAAGGTACGCAGTATTTT
>TRBD2|.|TRBV10-2|TRBJ2-1
CASSERGGSYNEQFF
TGCGCCAGCAGTGAGCGGGGGGGCTCCTACAATGAGCAGTTCTTC
>TRBD2|.|TRBV11-3|TRBJ2-7
CASSFSKTSFYEQYF
TGTGCCAGCAGCTTCTCGAAGACTAGCTTTTACGAGCAGTACTTC
>.|.|TRBV29-1|TRBJ2-7
CSVLAPTSYEQYF
TGCAGCGTCCTCGCTCCTACCTCCTACGAGCAGTACTTC
>TRBD1|.|TRBV15|TRBJ1-1
CATSSYYPGQGNTEAFF
TGTGCCACCAGCAGTTATTACCCGGGACAGGGGAACACTGAAGCTTTCTTT
>TRBD1|few|TRBV19|TRBJ1-5
CASSISVAGTDNQPQHF
TGTGCCAGTAGTATTTCGGTGGCTGGGACAGATAATCAGCCCCAGCATTTT
>TRBD1|.|TRBV19|TRBJ1-2
CASTPRGDIASRLSGYTF
TGTGCCAGTACTCCCAGGGGGGACATTGCCTCACGCTTAAGTGGCTACACCTTC
>TRBD2|once|TRBV6-1|TRBJ2-3
CASSAGTSEIDTQYF
TGTGCCAGCAGCGCCGGGACTAGCGAAATAGATACGCAGTATTTT
>.|few|TRBV10-3|TRBJ1-1
CAISEGGIEAFF
TGTGCCATCAGTGAGGGGGGGATTGAAGCTTTCTTT
>TRBD2|.|TRBV4-1|TRBJ2-1
CASSSHSSGGFYNEQFF
TGCGCCAGCAGCTCGCATTCTAGCGGGGGCTTCTACAATGAGCAGTTCTTC
>TRBD1|.|TRBV4-3|TRBJ2-2
CASSQETASGTGSSGELFF
TGCGCCAGCAGCCAAGAGACAGCCTCCGGGACAGGGAGTTCCGGGGAGCTGTTTTTT
>TRBD2|.|TRBV10-3|TRBJ2-3
CAISETRTSGGPTSTDTQYF
TGTGCCATCAGTGAGACCAGGACTAGCGGGGGCCCAACTAGCACAGATACGCAGTATTTT
>.|.|TRBV4-3|TRBJ1-6
CASSQAEGSYNSPLHF
TGCGCCAGCAGCCAAGCCGAGGGCTCCTATAATTCACCCCTCCACTTT
>.|.|TRBV5-6|TRBJ1-3
CASSSYSGNTIYF
TGTGCCAGCAGCTCTTACTCTGGAAACACCATATATTTT
>TRBD1|.|TRBV19|TRBJ2-6
CASSTFRQGRAGANVLTF
TGTGCCAGTAGTACTTTTAGACAGGGGAGAGCTGGGGCCAACGTCCTGACTTTC
>.|.|TRBV27|TRBJ2-7
CATSLANSYEQYF
TGTGCCACTTCGCTAGCGAACTCCTACGAGCAGTACTTC
>TRBD1|once|TRBV11-2|TRBJ2-7
CASSLAGTEAYEQYF
TGTGCCAGCAGCTTAGCCGGGACAGAAGCCTACGAGCAGTACTTC
>.|.|TRBV11-2|TRBJ1-1
CASSSGMNTEAFF
TGTGCCAGCAGCTCGGGTATGAACACTGAAGCTTTCTTT
>TRBD1|once|TRBV5-6|TRBJ2-1
CASSGDRVLYNEQFF
TGTGCCAGCAGCGGGGACAGGGTCCTCTACAATGAGCAGTTCTTC
>TRBD1|.|TRBV6-5|TRBJ1-4
CASSRRTGENEKLFF
TGTGCCAGCAGCCGTCGGACAGGGGAGAATGAAAAACTGTTTTTT
>.|.|TRBV27|TRBJ2-7
CASSLKGDEQYF
TGTGCCAGCAGTTTGAAAGGGGACGAGCAGTACTTC
>TRBD1|.|TRBV4-3|TRBJ2-1
CASSQDGQGLDNEQFF
TGCGCCAGCAGCCAAGATGGACAGGGGCTGGACAATGAGCAGTTCTTC
>.|.|TRBV27|TRBJ1-2
CASSLSPAGDNGYTF
TGTGCCAGCAGTTTATCCCCCGCAGGGGATAATGGCTACACCTTC
>.|.|TRBV27|TRBJ2-1
CASSPDRDNEQFF
TGTGCCAGCAGTCCCGACCGGGACAATGAGCAGTTCTTC